Below, one T cell receptor beta chain is given with its context. Its antigen is undetermined. The data are from a study of siplizumab effects on memory and regulatory T cells. Study-level findings and limits: It was never confirmed that proliferating Tregs from siplizumab cultures were suppressive. The apparent diversity of naive T cells exceeded that of memory cells, and naive T cells seemed to make a major contribution to the alloresponse.

Per sample, the assay covered approximately 91,000 TCR templates. TCRdb keeps only in-frame clones here, not all; method: immunoSEQ multiplex PCR. The table has approximately 120,000 clones, about 90% seen once. The length of the CDR3 is 13 residues. V was shortened by 4 bases and J by 3 bases, with 9 bases between the two germline ends. CDR1 and CDR2 from the germline V gene are SEHNR and FQNEAQ (reference sequence). What was sequenced was Tregs sorted from blood. The source of this sequence is a human donor in good health. This chain uses TRBV7-9 with TRBJ1-1, with no clear D. The CDR3 DNA is TGTGCCAGCAGCTCGCATGGGGACACTGAAGCTTTCTTT. Translating gives CASSSHGDTEAFF.